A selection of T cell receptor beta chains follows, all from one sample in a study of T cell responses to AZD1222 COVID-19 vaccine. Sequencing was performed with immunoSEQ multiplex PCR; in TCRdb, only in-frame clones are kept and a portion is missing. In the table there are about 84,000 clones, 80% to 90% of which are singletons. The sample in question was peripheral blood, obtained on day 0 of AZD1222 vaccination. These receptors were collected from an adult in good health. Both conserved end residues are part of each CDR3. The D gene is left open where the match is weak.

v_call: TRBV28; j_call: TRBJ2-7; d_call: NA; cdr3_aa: CASSLGSPYEQYF
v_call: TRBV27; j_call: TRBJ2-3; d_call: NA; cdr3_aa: CASTLTPTGTRTDTQYF
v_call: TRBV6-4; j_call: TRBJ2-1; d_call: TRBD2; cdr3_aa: CASSQTGGETEQFF
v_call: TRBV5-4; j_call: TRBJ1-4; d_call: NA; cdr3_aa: CASSLSLGIGEKLFF
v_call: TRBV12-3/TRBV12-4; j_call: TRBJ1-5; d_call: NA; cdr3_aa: CASPNQPQHF
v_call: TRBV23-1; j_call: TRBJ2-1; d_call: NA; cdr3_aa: CASSQPRTVSSSSYNEQFF
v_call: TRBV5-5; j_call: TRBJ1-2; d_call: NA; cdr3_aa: CASSLAGTGRTYGYTF
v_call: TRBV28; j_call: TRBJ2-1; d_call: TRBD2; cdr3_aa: CASSPMGLAGVREQFF
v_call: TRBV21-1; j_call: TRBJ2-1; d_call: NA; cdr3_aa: CASSKAWASGSVEQFF
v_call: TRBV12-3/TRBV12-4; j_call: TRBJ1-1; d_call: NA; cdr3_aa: CASSLIGTEAFF
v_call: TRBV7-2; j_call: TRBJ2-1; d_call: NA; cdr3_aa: CASSVLARGDADEQFF
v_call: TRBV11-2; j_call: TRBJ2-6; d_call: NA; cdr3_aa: CASSLGSGANVLTF
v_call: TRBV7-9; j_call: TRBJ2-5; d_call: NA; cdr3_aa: CASSLGQSKETQYF
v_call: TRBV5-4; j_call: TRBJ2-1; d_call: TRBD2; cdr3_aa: CASSPSGSSDNEQFF
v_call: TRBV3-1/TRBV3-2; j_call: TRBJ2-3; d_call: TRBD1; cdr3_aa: CASSLTGSGDTQYF
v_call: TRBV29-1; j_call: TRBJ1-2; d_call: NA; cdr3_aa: CSVEVRVVGAEGYTF
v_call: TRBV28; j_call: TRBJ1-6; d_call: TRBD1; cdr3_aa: CASTHRGIWGTGLNSPLHF
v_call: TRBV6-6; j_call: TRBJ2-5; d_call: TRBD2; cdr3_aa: CASTRRASGTPQETQYF
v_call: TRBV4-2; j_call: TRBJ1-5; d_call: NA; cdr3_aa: CASSQGPNTRNQPQHF
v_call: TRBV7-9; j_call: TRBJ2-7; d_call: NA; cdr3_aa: CASSPSNPYEQYF
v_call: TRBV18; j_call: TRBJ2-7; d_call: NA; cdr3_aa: CASSEVGPVEQYF
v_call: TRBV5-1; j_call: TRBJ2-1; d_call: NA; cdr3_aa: CASSLKDLRVDEQFF
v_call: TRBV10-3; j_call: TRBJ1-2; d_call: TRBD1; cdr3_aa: CAISPRQGIGYTF
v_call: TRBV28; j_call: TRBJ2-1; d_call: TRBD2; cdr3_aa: CASSSWTSGRVVSNEQFF
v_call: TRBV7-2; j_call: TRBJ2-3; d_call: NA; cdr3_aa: CASSSVWGYTQYF
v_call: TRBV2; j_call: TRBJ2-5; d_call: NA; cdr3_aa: CASTSGSETQYF
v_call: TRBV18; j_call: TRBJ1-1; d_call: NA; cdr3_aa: CASSAGQTGGTEAFF
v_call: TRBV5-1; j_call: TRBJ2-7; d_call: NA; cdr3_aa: CASSFHRTESYEQYF
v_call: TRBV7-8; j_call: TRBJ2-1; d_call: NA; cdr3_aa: CASSLVRFEDRVGNEQFF
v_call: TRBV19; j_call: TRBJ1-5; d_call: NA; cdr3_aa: CASSIEIPNQPQHF
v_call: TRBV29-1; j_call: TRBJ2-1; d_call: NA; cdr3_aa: CSATHPQSSYNEQFF
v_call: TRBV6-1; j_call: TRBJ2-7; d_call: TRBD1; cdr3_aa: CASSEGTGDFYEQYF
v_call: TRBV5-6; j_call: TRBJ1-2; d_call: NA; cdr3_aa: CASSLDGARANYGYTF
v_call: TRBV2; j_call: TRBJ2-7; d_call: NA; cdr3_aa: CASKGILGNYEQYF
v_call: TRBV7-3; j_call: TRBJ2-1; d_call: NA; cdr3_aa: CASSATTDYNEQFF
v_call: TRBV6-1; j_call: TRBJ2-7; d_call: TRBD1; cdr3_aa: CASSFTGTGYEQYF
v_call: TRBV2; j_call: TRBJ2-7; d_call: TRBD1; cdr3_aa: CASSSGGAFYEQYF